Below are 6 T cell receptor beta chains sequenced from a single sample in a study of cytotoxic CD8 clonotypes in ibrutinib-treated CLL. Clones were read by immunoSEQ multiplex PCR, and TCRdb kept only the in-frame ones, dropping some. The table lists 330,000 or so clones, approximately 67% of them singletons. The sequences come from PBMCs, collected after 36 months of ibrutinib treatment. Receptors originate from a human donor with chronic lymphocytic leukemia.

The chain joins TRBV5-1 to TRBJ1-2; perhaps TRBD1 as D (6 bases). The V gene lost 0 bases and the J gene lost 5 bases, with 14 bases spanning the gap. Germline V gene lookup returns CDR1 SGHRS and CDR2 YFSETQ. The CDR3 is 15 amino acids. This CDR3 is CASSLGTVHIYGYTF. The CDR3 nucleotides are TGCGCCAGCAGCTTGGGGACAGTTCATATTTATGGCTACACCTTC.

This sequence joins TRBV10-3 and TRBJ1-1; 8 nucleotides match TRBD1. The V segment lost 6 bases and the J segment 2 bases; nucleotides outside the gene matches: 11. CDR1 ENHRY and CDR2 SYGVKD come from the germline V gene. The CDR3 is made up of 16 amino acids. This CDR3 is CAIRAAYRGRNTEAFF. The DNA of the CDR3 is TGTGCCATCAGGGCAGCCTACAGGGGGAGAAACACTGAAGCTTTCTTT.

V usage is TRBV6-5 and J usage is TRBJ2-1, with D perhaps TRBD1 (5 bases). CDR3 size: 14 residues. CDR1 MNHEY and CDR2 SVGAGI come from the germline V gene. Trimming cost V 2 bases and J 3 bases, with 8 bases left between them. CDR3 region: CASSYPDSYNEQFF. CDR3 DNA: TGTGCCAGCAGTTACCCCGACAGCTACAATGAGCAGTTCTTC.

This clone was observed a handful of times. The CDR3, as DNA: TGTGCCAGCAGCCCGGCCCGCCGGCGGGAGCAGTACTTC. Protein product: CASSPARRREQYF. The chain uses TRBV7-2 and TRBJ2-7, with D unresolved. Trimming left V 5 bases short and J 7 bases short, with 15 bases between. Germline loops: CDR1 SGHTA, CDR2 FQGNSA. The CDR3 contains 13 residues.

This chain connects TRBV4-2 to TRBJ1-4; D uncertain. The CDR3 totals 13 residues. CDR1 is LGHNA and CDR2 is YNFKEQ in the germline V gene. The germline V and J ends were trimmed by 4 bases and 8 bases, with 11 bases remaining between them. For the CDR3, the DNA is TGTGCCAGCAGCCCCGTGCGGAGGGAAAAACTGTTTTTT. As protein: CASSPVRREKLFF.

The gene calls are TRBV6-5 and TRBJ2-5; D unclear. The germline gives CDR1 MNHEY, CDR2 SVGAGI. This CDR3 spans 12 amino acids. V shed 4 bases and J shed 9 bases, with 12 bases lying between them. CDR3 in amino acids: CASSFSPVPQYF. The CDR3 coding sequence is TGTGCCAGCAGTTTCTCACCAGTCCCCCAGTACTTC.